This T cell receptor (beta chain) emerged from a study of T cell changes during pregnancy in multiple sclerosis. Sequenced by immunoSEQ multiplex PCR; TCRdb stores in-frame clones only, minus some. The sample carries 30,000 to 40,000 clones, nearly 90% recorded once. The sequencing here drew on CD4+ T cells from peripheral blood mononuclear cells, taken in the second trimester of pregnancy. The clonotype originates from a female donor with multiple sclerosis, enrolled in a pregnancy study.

CDR3 in amino acids: CASSLGRGVGADTQYF. The CDR3 DNA sequence: TGTGCCAGCAGTTTAGGGCGGGGGGTCGGGGCAGATACGCAGTATTTT. The V call is TRBV28, the J call TRBJ2-3, with 8 bases identical to TRBD2. The CDR3 spans 16 residues. The germline gives CDR1 MDHEN, CDR2 SYDVKM. After removal of 2 bases from V and 4 bases from J, the junction contained 8 bases not matched to a gene.